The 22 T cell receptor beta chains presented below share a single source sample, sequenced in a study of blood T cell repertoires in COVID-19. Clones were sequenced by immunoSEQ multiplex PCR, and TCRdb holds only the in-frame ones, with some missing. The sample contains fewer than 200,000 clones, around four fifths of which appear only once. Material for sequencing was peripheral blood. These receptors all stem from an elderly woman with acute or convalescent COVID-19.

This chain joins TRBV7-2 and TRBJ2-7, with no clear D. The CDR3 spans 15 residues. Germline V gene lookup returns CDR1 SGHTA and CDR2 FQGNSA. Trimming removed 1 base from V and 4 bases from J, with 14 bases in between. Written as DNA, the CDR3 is TGTGCCAGCAGCTTAGGGCCCCTGCCCTCATACGAGCAGTACTTC. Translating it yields CASSLGPLPSYEQYF.

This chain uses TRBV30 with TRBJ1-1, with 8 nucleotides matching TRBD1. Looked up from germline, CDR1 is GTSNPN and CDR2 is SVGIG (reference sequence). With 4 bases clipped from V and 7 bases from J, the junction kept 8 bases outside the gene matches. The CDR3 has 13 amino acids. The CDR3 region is CAWTGSTGGEAFF. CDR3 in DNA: TGTGCCTGGACCGGTTCAACAGGGGGTGAAGCTTTCTTT.

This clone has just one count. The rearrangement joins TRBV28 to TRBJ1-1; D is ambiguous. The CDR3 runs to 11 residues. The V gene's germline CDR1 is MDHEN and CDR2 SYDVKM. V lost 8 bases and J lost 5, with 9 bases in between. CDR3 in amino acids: CASSEVTEAFF. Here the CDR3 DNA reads TGTGCCAGCTCCGAGGTGACTGAAGCTTTCTTT.

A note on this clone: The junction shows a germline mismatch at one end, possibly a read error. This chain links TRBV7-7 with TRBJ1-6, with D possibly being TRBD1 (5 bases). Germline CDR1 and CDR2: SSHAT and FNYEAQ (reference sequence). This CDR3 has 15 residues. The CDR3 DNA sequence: TGTGCTAGCAGCTTAGACGGTCAGGGTAATTCACCCCTCCACTTT. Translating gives CASSLDGQGNSPLHF.

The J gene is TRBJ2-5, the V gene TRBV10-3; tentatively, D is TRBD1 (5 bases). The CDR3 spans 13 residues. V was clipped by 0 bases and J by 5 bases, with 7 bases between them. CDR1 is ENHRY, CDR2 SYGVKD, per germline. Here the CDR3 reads CAISESGAETQYF. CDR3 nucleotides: TGTGCCATCAGTGAGTCAGGGGCTGAGACCCAGTACTTC.

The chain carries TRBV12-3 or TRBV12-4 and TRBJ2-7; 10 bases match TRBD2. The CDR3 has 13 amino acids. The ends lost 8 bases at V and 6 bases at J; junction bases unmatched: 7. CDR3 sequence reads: CASQDLAGVEQYF. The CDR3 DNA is TGTGCCAGCCAAGACCTAGCGGGGGTCGAGCAGTACTTC.

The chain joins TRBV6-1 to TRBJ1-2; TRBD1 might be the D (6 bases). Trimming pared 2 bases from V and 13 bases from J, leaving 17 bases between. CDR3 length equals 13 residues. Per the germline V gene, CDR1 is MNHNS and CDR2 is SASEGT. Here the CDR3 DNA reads TGTGCCAGCAGTGAAACCCCAGACAGGTATAGCACCTTC. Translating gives CASSETPDRYSTF.

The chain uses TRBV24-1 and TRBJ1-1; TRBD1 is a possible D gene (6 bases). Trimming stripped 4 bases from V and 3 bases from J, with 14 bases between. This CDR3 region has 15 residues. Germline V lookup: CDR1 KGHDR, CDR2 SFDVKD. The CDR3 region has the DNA TGTGCCACCAGTGACTCACAGGGTGAGGACACTGAAGCTTTCTTT. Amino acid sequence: CATSDSQGEDTEAFF.

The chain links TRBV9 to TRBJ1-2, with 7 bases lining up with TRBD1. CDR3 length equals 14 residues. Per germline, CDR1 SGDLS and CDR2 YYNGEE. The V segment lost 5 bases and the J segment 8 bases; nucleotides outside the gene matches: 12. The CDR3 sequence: CASRSTGRTAGYTF. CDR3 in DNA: TGTGCCAGCAGATCGACAGGGAGAACGGCGGGCTACACCTTC.

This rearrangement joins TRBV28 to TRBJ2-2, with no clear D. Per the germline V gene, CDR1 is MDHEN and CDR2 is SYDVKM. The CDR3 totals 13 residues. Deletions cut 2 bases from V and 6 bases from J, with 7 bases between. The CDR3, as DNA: TGTGCCAGCAGTTTAAACATTCCCGGGGAGCTGTTTTTT. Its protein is CASSLNIPGELFF.

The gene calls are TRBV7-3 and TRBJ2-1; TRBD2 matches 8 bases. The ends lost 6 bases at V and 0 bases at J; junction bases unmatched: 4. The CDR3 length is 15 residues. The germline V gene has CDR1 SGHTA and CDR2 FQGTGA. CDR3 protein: CASRRSGVSYNEQFF. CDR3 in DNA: TGTGCCAGCAGGCGTAGCGGGGTCTCCTACAATGAGCAGTTCTTC.

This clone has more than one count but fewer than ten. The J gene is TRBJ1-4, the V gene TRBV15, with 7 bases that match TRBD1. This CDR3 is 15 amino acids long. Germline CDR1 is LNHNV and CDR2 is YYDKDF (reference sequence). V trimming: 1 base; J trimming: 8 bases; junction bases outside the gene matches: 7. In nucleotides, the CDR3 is TGTGCCACCAGCAGAGGTAGACAGGGTTGGGAAAAACTGTTTTTT. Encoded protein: CATSRGRQGWEKLFF.

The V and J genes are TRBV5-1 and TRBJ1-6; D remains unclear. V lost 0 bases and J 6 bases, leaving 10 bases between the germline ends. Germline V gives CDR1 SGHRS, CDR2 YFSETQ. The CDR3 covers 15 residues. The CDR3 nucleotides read TGCGCCAGCAGCTTGGTAGCGGGATCTAATTCACCCCTCCACTTT. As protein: CASSLVAGSNSPLHF. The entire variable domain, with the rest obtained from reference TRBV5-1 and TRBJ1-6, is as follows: KAGVTQTPRYLIKTRGQQVTLSCSPISGHRSVSWYQQTPGQGLQFLFEYFSETQRNKGNFPGRFSGRQFSNSRSEMNVSTLELGDSALYLCASSLVAGSNSPLHFGNGTRLTVT.

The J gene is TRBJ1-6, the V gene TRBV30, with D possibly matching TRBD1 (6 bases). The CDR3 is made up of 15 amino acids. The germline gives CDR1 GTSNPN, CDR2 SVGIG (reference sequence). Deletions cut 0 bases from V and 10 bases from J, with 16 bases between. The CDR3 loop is CAWSVVAGEGSPLHF. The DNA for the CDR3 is TGTGCCTGGAGTGTAGTCGCAGGGGAGGGCTCACCCCTCCACTTT.

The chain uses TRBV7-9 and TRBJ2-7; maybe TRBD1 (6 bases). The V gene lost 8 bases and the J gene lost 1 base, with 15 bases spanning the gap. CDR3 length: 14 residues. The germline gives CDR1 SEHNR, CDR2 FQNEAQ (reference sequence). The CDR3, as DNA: TGTGCCAGCTCCGCGGACAGCCTATCCTACGAGCAGTACTTC. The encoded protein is CASSADSLSYEQYF.

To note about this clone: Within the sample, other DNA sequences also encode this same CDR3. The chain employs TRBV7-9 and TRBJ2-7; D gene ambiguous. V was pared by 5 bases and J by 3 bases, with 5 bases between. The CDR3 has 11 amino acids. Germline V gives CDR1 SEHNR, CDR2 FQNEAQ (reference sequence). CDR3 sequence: CASSPGYEQYF. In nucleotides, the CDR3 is TGTGCCAGCAGCCCCGGCTACGAGCAGTACTTC.

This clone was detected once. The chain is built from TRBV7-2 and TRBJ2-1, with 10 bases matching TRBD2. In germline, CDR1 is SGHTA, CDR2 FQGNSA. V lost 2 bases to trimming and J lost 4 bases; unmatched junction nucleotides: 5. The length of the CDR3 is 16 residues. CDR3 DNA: TGTGCCAGCAGCTTAAGGGGGACTAGCGTTTACAATGAGCAGTTCTTC. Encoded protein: CASSLRGTSVYNEQFF.

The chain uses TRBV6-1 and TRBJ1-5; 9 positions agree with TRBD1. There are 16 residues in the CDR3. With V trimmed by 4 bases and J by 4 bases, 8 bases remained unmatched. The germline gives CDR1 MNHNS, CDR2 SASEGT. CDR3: CASSGKQGAINQPQHF. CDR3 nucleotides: TGTGCCAGCAGTGGAAAACAGGGGGCAATTAATCAGCCCCAGCATTTT.

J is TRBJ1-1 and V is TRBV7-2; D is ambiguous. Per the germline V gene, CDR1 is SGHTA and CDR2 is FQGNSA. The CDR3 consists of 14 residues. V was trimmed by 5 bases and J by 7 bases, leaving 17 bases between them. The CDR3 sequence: CASSPVVSIGEAFF. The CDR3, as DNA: TGTGCCAGCAGCCCGGTAGTCTCGATCGGTGAAGCTTTCTTT. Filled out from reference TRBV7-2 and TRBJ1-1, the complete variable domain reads GAGVSQSPSNKVTEKGKDVELRCDPISGHTALYWYRQSLGQGLEFLIYFQGNSAPDKSGLPSDRFSAERTGGSVSTLTIQRTQQEDSAVYLCASSPVVSIGEAFFGQGTRLTVV.

The CDR3 DNA is TGTGCCATCAGCCTACAGGGGGGAAGTGAGACCCAGTACTTC. Translated: CAISLQGGSETQYF. The rearrangement uses TRBV10-3 and TRBJ2-5; TRBD1 aligns across 8 bases. The CDR3 contains 14 residues. With V trimmed by 6 bases and J by 5 bases, 8 bases remained unmatched. Germline V gene lookup returns CDR1 ENHRY and CDR2 SYGVKD.

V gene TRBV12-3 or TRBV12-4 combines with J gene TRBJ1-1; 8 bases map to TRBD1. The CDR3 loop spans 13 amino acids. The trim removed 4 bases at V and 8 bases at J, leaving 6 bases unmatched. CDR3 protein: CASSSRGLGEAFF. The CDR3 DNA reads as TGTGCCAGCAGTTCCAGGGGGCTCGGGGAAGCTTTCTTT.

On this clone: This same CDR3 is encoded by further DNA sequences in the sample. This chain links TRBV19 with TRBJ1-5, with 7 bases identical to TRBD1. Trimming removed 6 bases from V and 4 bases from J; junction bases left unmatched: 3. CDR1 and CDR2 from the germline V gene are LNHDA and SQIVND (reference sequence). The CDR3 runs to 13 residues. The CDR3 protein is CASSRQGNQPQHF. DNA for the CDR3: TGTGCCAGTAGCAGACAGGGTAATCAGCCCCAGCATTTT.